The text below deals with one T cell receptor (beta chain). The PCR used 60 Vbeta and 13 Jbeta primers. Libraries were prepared by immunoSEQ multiplex PCR; TCRdb keeps only in-frame clonotypes and omits some of them. The table has approximately 140,000 clones, almost 80% seen once. This sample was included in a study of cytomegalovirus exposure and HLA in healthy donors. CDR1 and CDR2 (germline): MDHEN, SYDVKM. Trimming at V came to 3 bases and at J to 2 bases, leaving 2 bases not matched to a gene. CDR3 size: 14 residues. This chain connects TRBV28 to TRBJ2-3; 7 bases line up with TRBD2. The TCR originated in a woman in her thirties or forties in good health and CMV-seropositive. The sequenced material came from PBMCs. The CDR3 nucleotides are TGTGCCAGCAGTTTTCGGGGGGACACAGATACGCAGTATTTT. This encodes CASSFRGDTDTQYF. The variable domain in full, completed from reference TRBV28 and TRBJ2-3, reads DVKVTQSSRYLVKRTGEKVFLECVQDMDHENMFWYRQDPGLGLRLIYFSYDVKMKEKGDIPEGYSVSREKKERFSLILESASTNQTSMYLCASSFRGDTDTQYFGPGTRLTVL.